Sequencing of this TCR beta chain was carried out in a study of radiotherapy plus CTLA-4 blockade in lung cancer. Study results and limitations: Blood saw expansion of tumor-derived TCR clones after radiotherapy plus ipilimumab.

In the case of this clone: What it recognizes is unknown.

Sequencing was performed with immunoSEQ multiplex PCR; in TCRdb, only in-frame clones are kept and a portion is missing. The sample has some 66,000 clones, about 85% seen once; the top ten hold 4%. The material sequenced was peripheral blood, taken from a patient treated with radiotherapy plus ipilimumab. This receptor was obtained from a human donor with non-small cell lung cancer who had a partial response to radiotherapy plus ipilimumab.

The CDR3 bases are TGCAGCGTAAGACTAGCGGGAGGGATCGAGCAGTACTTC. This translates into CSVRLAGGIEQYF. The chain is built from TRBV29-1 and TRBJ2-7; 14 bases match TRBD2. CDR1 and CDR2 from the germline V gene are SQVTM and ANQGSEA. The V gene end was trimmed by 6 bases and the J gene end by 6 bases; junction bases not matched to a gene: 4. This CDR3 comprises 13 residues.